The 20 T cell receptor beta chains in this list originate from one sample, sequenced in a study of blood T cell repertoires in COVID-19. The assay was immunoSEQ multiplex PCR, and TCRdb's table has in-frame clones only and misses some. The data show about 110,000 clones, with around 78% seen just once and around a sixth held by the top ten. Material for sequencing was peripheral blood. Source of these receptors: a woman aged 55-70 years with acute or convalescent COVID-19.

The CDR3 DNA sequence: TGTGCCAGCAGACGACAGGGTTGGGATAATTCACCCCTCCACTTT. Amino acid sequence: CASRRQGWDNSPLHF. The V gene is TRBV27, the J gene TRBJ1-6; 7 bases align to TRBD1. This CDR3 comprises 15 residues. From germline, CDR1 is MNHEY and CDR2 SMNVEV (reference sequence). Trimming took 6 bases from V and 5 from J; bases not matched to a gene: 7.

V and J are TRBV15 and TRBJ1-1; possibly TRBD1 for D (5 bases). V lost 1 base, J lost 7 bases, and 10 bases lay in between. This CDR3 has 13 residues. Germline lookup yields CDR1 LNHNV and CDR2 YYDKDF (reference sequence). The CDR3 loop is CATSRGQRGEAFF. In DNA, the CDR3 is TGTGCCACCAGCAGAGGACAGCGGGGTGAAGCTTTCTTT. Filled out from reference TRBV15 and TRBJ1-1, the complete variable domain reads DAMVIQNPRYQVTQFGKPVTLSCSQTLNHNVMYWYQQKSSQAPKLLFHYYDKDFNNEADTPDNFQSRRPNTSFCFLDIRSPGLGDTAMYLCATSRGQRGEAFFGQGTRLTVV.

The chain employs TRBV5-5 and TRBJ1-5, with 7 bases that match TRBD1. The length of the CDR3 is 17 residues. Germline V gene data show CDR1 as SGHKS and CDR2 as YYEKEE (reference sequence). J lost 3 bases, V lost 4 bases, and 13 bases had no gene match. CDR3 residues: CASSPLRDRRHNQPQHF. The CDR3 DNA reads TGTGCCAGCAGCCCCCTCCGGGACAGACGACACAATCAGCCCCAGCATTTT.

CDR3 protein: CASSPVGQGRNTIYF. Here the CDR3 DNA reads TGTGCCAGCTCACCAGTCGGACAGGGTCGAAACACCATATATTTT. The chain employs TRBV18 and TRBJ1-3; 8 nucleotides agree with TRBD1. The CDR3 consists of 15 residues. Germline CDR1 is KGHSH and CDR2 is LQKENI. J was trimmed by 5 bases and V by 2 bases; bases with no gene match: 5.

J is TRBJ2-7 and V is TRBV18; 10 bases line up with TRBD2. Germline CDR1 and CDR2: KGHSH and LQKENI. Unmatched junction bases numbered 3, after V lost 5 bases and J lost 2 bases. The CDR3 runs to 14 residues. CDR3 sequence reads: CASSSGLAPYEQYF. The CDR3 coding sequence is TGTGCCAGCTCATCGGGACTAGCGCCCTACGAGCAGTACTTC.

The chain employs TRBV5-6 and TRBJ1-2; D unclear. V was clipped by 4 bases and J by 7 bases, with 11 bases between them. The length of the CDR3 is 12 residues. Germline CDR1 SGHDT, CDR2 YYEEEE. The CDR3 DNA reads as TGTGCCAGCAGCACGGGGATTCCTGGCTACACCTTC. Amino acids: CASSTGIPGYTF.

The genes are TRBV14 and TRBJ2-5, with a weak D call TRBD1 (5 bases). The CDR3 is made up of 15 amino acids. Germline V gene data show CDR1 as SGHDN and CDR2 as FVKESK. V lost 3 bases, J lost 1 base, and 12 bases lay in between. Written as DNA, the CDR3 is TGTGCCAGCAGCCAGGAACAGGCCCTCCAAGAGACCCAGTACTTC. It encodes CASSQEQALQETQYF. Looking up the rest from reference TRBV14 and TRBJ2-5 gives the full variable domain: EAGVTQFPSHSVIEKGQTVTLRCDPISGHDNLYWYRRVMGKEIKFLLHFVKESKQDESGMPNNRFLAERTGGTYSTLKVQPAELEDSGVYFCASSQEQALQETQYFGPGTRLLVL.

The rearrangement links TRBV20-1 to TRBJ1-2; the match to TRBD1 covers 7 bases. The V segment lost 3 bases and the J segment 4 bases; nucleotides outside the gene matches: 5. CDR1 DFQATT and CDR2 SNEGSKA come from the germline V gene (reference sequence). The CDR3 is 13 residues long. The CDR3 is CSASRGGGYGYTF. CDR3 nucleotide sequence: TGCAGTGCTAGTAGAGGGGGCGGCTATGGCTACACCTTC.

CDR3 in DNA: TGTGCCAGCAGCCAAGTGGCGGGGGGGCCCTACGAGCAGTACTTC. It specifies CASSQVAGGPYEQYF. The chain employs TRBV3-1 (or the pseudogene TRBV3-2) and TRBJ2-7; the match to TRBD2 covers 9 bases. The CDR3 runs 15 residues. Germline V gives CDR1 LGHDT, CDR2 YNNKEL (reference sequence). V shed 1 base and J 2 bases; nucleotides not matched to a gene: 3.

CDR3 in amino acids: CAWEPGGKETQYF. Written as DNA, the CDR3 is TGTGCCTGGGAGCCGGGGGGAAAGGAGACCCAGTACTTC. The rearrangement uses TRBV30 and TRBJ2-5, with 7 bases lining up with TRBD2. V was pared by 5 bases and J by 5 bases, with 8 bases of the junction left unmatched. This CDR3 has 13 amino acids. Germline V gene lookup returns CDR1 GTSNPN and CDR2 SVGIG (reference sequence). Based on the CDR3 plus reference TRBV30 and TRBJ2-5, the full variable domain is SQTIHQWPATLVQPVGSPLSLECTVEGTSNPNLYWYRQAAGRGLQLLFYSVGIGQISSEVPQNLSASRPQDRQFILSSKKLLLSDSGFYLCAWEPGGKETQYFGPGTRLLVL.

The count of this clone is one. The chain uses TRBV18 and TRBJ1-1; no reliable D call. The CDR3 contains 14 residues. Trimming took 2 bases from V and 2 from J, leaving 9 bases between them. Germline assignment: CDR1 KGHSH and CDR2 LQKENI. In DNA, the CDR3 is TGTGCCAGCTCACCAGCATCAGGCAACACTGAAGCTTTCTTT. It codes for CASSPASGNTEAFF.

This chain connects TRBV29-1 to TRBJ2-6; D is ambiguous. Trimming removed 7 bases from V and 4 bases from J, with 8 bases in between. The germline V gene encodes CDR1 SQVTM and CDR2 ANQGSEA. This CDR3 has 12 residues. The CDR3 here is CSGPVGANVLTF. The CDR3 DNA reads TGCAGCGGGCCAGTCGGGGCCAACGTCCTGACTTTC.

The gene calls are TRBV19 and TRBJ1-2; 8 bases align to TRBD1. V shed 5 bases and J 6 bases; nucleotides not matched to a gene: 5. The CDR3 has 13 residues. CDR1 is LNHDA and CDR2 is SQIVND in the germline V gene (reference sequence). This CDR3 reads CASSFLTGDGYTF. DNA of the CDR3: TGTGCCAGTAGTTTCCTGACAGGGGATGGCTACACCTTC.

The chain links TRBV28 to TRBJ1-2; perhaps TRBD1 as D (5 bases). Germline assignment: CDR1 MDHEN and CDR2 SYDVKM. Between the trimmed V and J ends, which lost 2 bases and 2 bases, there was a span of 9 bases. The CDR3 extends over 14 amino acids. The CDR3 DNA follows: TGTGCCAGCAGTTTAAGGGGAATCAACTATGGCTACACCTTC. Translating gives CASSLRGINYGYTF.

The V gene is TRBV29-1, the J gene TRBJ2-1; D may be TRBD2 (6 bases). V shed 7 bases and J shed 6 bases, with 13 bases lying between them. Looked up from germline, CDR1 is SQVTM and CDR2 is ANQGSEA. This CDR3 is 12 amino acids long. The DNA for the CDR3 is TGCAGCGAAACGAGGGACTCCAATGAGCAGTTCTTC. This sequence encodes CSETRDSNEQFF.

This rearrangement joins TRBV5-1 to TRBJ2-3; 11 bases map to TRBD2. The germline V gene encodes CDR1 SGHRS and CDR2 YFSETQ. This CDR3 is 15 amino acids long. V shed 4 bases and J 5 bases; nucleotides not matched to a gene: 6. The CDR3 DNA is TGCGCCAGCAGCCACCAGGGGACTAGCGGAGATACGCAGTATTTT. Translation: CASSHQGTSGDTQYF.

The V and J genes are TRBV19 and TRBJ1-5; D is uncertain. The CDR3 totals 14 residues. V shed 5 bases and J shed 11 bases, with 19 bases lying between them. Germline V gene data show CDR1 as LNHDA and CDR2 as SQIVND (reference sequence). The CDR3 bases are TGTGCCAGTAGTCCGGAGTTTGGGTACTCGTCCCAGCATTTT. Its protein is CASSPEFGYSSQHF.

J is TRBJ1-2 and V is TRBV6-2 or TRBV6-3; possibly TRBD1 for D (5 bases). The CDR3 length is 13 residues. The V gene lost 5 bases and the J gene lost 7 bases, with 14 bases spanning the gap. The germline gives CDR1 MNHEY, CDR2 SVGEGT. CDR3 loop: CASSVQQGFGYTF. Written as DNA, the CDR3 is TGTGCCAGCAGTGTACAGCAGGGATTTGGCTACACCTTC.

The chain carries TRBV19 and TRBJ2-1, with TRBD1 identical over 8 bases. The V and J ends lost 6 bases and 4 bases, in that order; junction bases with no gene match: 2. The CDR3 loop spans 13 amino acids. CDR1 is LNHDA and CDR2 is SQIVND in the germline V gene (reference sequence). The CDR3 loop reads CASRDRVYNEQFF. CDR3 bases: TGTGCCAGTAGGGACAGGGTGTACAATGAGCAGTTCTTC.

The CDR3 loop reads CASSPDREVWGYTF. The CDR3 region has the DNA TGTGCCAGCTCGCCGGACAGGGAAGTGTGGGGCTACACCTTC. The chain uses TRBV18 and TRBJ1-2; 8 bases align to TRBD1. With V trimmed by 6 bases and J by 8 bases, 11 bases remained unmatched. CDR1 is KGHSH and CDR2 is LQKENI in the germline V gene. This CDR3 has 14 amino acids.